Sequencing of this TCR beta chain was carried out in a study of CD8 T cells in Susac syndrome (dated 2019 in TCRdb). As for the study more broadly: The study used repertoire sequencing to test whether antigen drove CD8+ T cell activation and differentiation in Susac syndrome. Clonality of the CD8+ T cell repertoire was compared between roughly eleven healthy donors, approximately 14 Susac syndrome patients and around 15 multiple sclerosis patients. Overall results and qualifications from the work: The number of individuals in the TCR sequencing and HLA analysis was recognized as being relatively small.

High-throughput TCR beta sequencing profiled peripheral blood CD8+ and CD4+ T cells from healthy donors, Susac syndrome patients and multiple sclerosis patients. The healthy donors served as controls matched for age and sex. CD8+ TEMRA cells were enriched by FACS, while bulk CD8+ and CD4+ T cells were purified by magnetic negative isolation. Blood was drawn into EDTA tubes, processed within 24 hours, and PBMCs were isolated by density gradient centrifugation. PBMCs intended for TCR sequencing were cryopreserved in liquid nitrogen and thawed later in a water bath at 37 degrees C. The sorted or isolated CD4+, CD8+ and CD8+ TEMRA cells had a purity of 90% or higher. RNA was extracted using the RNeasy kit, and roughly 0.45 to 1 microgram was reverse transcribed with random hexamers. The immunoSEQ multiplex PCR assay, which covers 54 Vbeta and 13 Jbeta segments, was used to amplify TCR beta CDR3 regions. PCR amplification bias was corrected using a synthetic template baseline for primer optimization and computational correction. The authors' pipeline ran thus. Reads were annotated to V, D and J genes according to IMGT and were analyzed with immunoSEQ Analyzer, with only productive sequences retained. Clonality was computed as one minus Shannon entropy normalized by log2 of the number of productive unique sequences. Public and private clones were assessed among the 100 most prevalent clones of each patient and control. Clones were defined as Susac-specific if absent from the healthy and MS cohorts, from around 1,100 published viral clones and from other ImmuneACCESS disease sequences. TCRdb reworked the public reads: Q25 trimming with fastp, MiXCR clone assembly, productive beta chains retained. All rows with the same CDR3 protein become a single entry with the most common DNA and genes. TCRdb, not the original authors, processed these V and J calls. The sample records around 50,000 distinct CDR3 sequences, over 90% of which are singletons. Around 0.45% of the sample is in the top ten clones.

As to this clonotype: What this receptor recognizes is not known. No base qualities exist here, and no much larger clone lies one base off it.

The source is a human donor in good health. The specimen sequenced was CD8+ T cells from PBMCs.

The CDR3 corresponds to CAWSSGASYGYTF. The DNA sequence is given as TGTGCCTGGAGCTCGGGGGCAAGCTATGGCTACACCTTC. This chain joins TRBV30 to TRBJ1-2; D gene: possibly TRBD1, on 6 matching bases. CDR1 and CDR2 are read off the germline V gene (reference sequence) as GTSNPN and SVGIG. V sheds 3 bases and J sheds 4 bases, leaving 12 bases between their ends. Reading from cysteine to phenylalanine, the CDR3 counts 13 amino acids. Left in the record is the CDR3 DNA by itself, 39 bases read in frame from the first base.